The 32 T cell receptor beta chains given below trace back to one sample, sequenced in a study of CD8 T cells in ankylosing spondylitis. TCRdb processed the 5' RACE reads anew with MiXCR; each CDR3 protein has one entry. The sample lists 200,000 to 250,000 distinct CDR3 sequences; roughly 25% were seen once. The sequenced material came from blood, either unsorted or a sorted T cell fraction (not recorded which). These receptors all stem from a male donor with ankylosing spondylitis or in good health (not recorded which).

This clonotype has more than one count but fewer than ten. The junction differs from germline at one of its ends, possibly a read error. The V gene is TRBV5-5, the J gene TRBJ1-5, with no clear D. Germline V gene data show CDR1 as SGHKS and CDR2 as YYEKEE (reference sequence). This CDR3 has 13 amino acids. CDR3 bases: TGTGCCAGCAGCTTAAGTCTTCATCAGGCCCAGCATTTT. Amino acid sequence: CASSLSLHQAQHF.

A word on this clonotype: A read error may be the cause here, since a much bigger clone is one base away. The rearrangement uses TRBV11-2 and TRBJ1-1; D is unclear. Looked up from germline, CDR1 is SGHAT and CDR2 is FQNNGV. This CDR3 is 15 amino acids long. The CDR3, as DNA: TGTGGCAGCAGCTTAGACACCGTTGTCAACACTGAAGCTTTCTTT. Protein: CGSSLDTVVNTEAFF.

The J gene is TRBJ2-1, the V gene TRBV28, with 13 bases fitting TRBD2. Germline-derived CDR1 and CDR2 are MDHEN and SYDVKM. J lost 4 bases, V lost 2 bases, and 2 bases had no gene match. The CDR3 runs to 16 residues. CDR3 DNA: TGTGCCAGCAGTTTACCACTAGCGGGAGGGTACAATGAGCAGTTCTTC. Protein sequence: CASSLPLAGGYNEQFF.

This clonotype was observed at least ten times. This CDR3 is CASSVFGGSLNEQFF. The CDR3 DNA reads as TGTGCCAGCAGCGTATTCGGCGGGAGTTTAAATGAGCAGTTCTTC. The gene calls are TRBV9 and TRBJ2-1, with TRBD2 matching over 7 bases. The CDR3 loop spans 15 amino acids. The germline V gene has CDR1 SGDLS and CDR2 YYNGEE. V lost 1 base, J lost 7 bases, and 8 bases stayed unmatched.

The chain employs TRBV7-9 and TRBJ1-1; D is unresolved. V lost 5 bases and J lost 2, with 9 bases in between. Germline V gene sequence: CDR1 SEHNR, CDR2 FQNEAQ (reference sequence). The length of the CDR3 is 13 residues. CDR3: CASSQTSNTEAFF. Here the CDR3 DNA reads TGTGCCAGCAGCCAAACATCCAACACTGAAGCTTTCTTT.

This clonotype was observed a few times. V gene TRBV20-1 combines with J gene TRBJ2-7, with a tentative D call TRBD1 (6 bases). Germline V gene data show CDR1 as DFQATT and CDR2 as SNEGSKA (reference sequence). This CDR3 is 11 amino acids long. The CDR3 loop reads CGTGNPYEQYF. Here the CDR3 DNA reads TGCGGAACAGGGAACCCCTACGAGCAGTACTTC.

This clonotype was recorded a few times. This chain uses TRBV12-3 or TRBV12-4 with TRBJ2-1, with 9 bases lining up with TRBD2. There are 19 residues in the CDR3. V lost 5 bases, J lost 4 bases, and 18 bases stayed unmatched. CDR3 DNA sequence: TGTGCCAGCAGTCCCAACCTAGCGGGAATCGGCGGGGGATACAATGAGCAGTTCTTC. This sequence encodes CASSPNLAGIGGGYNEQFF.

This clonotype was recorded many times. The rearrangement uses TRBV20-1 and TRBJ2-5; a weak D match, TRBD1 (6 bases). This CDR3 spans 12 amino acids. Germline V gives CDR1 DFQATT, CDR2 SNEGSKA (reference sequence). V was shortened by 3 bases and J by 4 bases, with 9 bases between the two germline ends. Here the CDR3 reads CSASSRGETQYF. CDR3 DNA: TGCAGTGCTAGTTCCAGGGGAGAGACCCAGTACTTC.

The chain couples TRBV6-5 to TRBJ1-2, with 8 positions matching TRBD1. CDR1 is MNHEY and CDR2 is SVGAGI in the germline V gene. The CDR3 contains 14 residues. The V segment lost 1 base and the J segment 3 bases; nucleotides outside the gene matches: 1. The CDR3 DNA reads TGTGCCAGCAGTTACTTGACAGGGGACTATGGCTACACCTTC. Its translation is CASSYLTGDYGYTF.

Ten or more counts support this clonotype. V usage is TRBV12-3 or TRBV12-4 and J usage is TRBJ1-3; maybe TRBD1 (6 bases). Trimming cost V 6 bases and J 0 bases, with 9 bases left between them. The CDR3 length is 14 residues. The CDR3 sequence: CASRDSDSGNTIYF. CDR3 bases: TGTGCCAGCAGGGACAGCGACTCTGGAAACACCATATATTTT.

This clonotype was seen only a few times. This could be a read error, since a much larger clone is one nucleotide away. V usage is TRBV5-1 and J usage is TRBJ2-3; 7 nucleotides agree with TRBD2. The CDR3 is 13 amino acids. The germline V gene encodes CDR1 SGHRS and CDR2 YFSETQ. CDR3 in DNA: TGCGCCAGCAGGCGCGGGAGCACAGGTACGCAGTATTTT. Encoded protein: CASRRGSTGTQYF.

Only a few counts were recorded for this clonotype. The rearrangement joins TRBV15 to TRBJ2-5, with D uncertain. The V gene lost 3 bases and the J gene lost 0 bases, with 5 bases spanning the gap. The CDR3 totals 13 residues. Germline-derived CDR1 and CDR2 are LNHNV and YYDKDF (reference sequence). The CDR3 DNA reads TGTGCCACCAGCAGGGATAACCAAGAGACCCAGTACTTC. Translated: CATSRDNQETQYF.

This clonotype was counted only a few times. The chain is built from TRBV6-1 and TRBJ2-1; 14 nucleotides align to TRBD2. The CDR3 is made up of 16 amino acids. Germline CDR1 MNHNS, CDR2 SASEGT. J was trimmed by 9 bases and V by 5 bases; bases with no gene match: 9. CDR3 sequence: CASSPQGLAGVSEQFF. In DNA form, the CDR3 reads TGTGCCAGCAGTCCTCAGGGACTAGCGGGAGTGAGTGAGCAGTTCTTC.

CDR3 coding DNA: TGTGCCTGGAGAGGTGAAAAACTGTTTTTT. Translated: CAWRGEKLFF. This chain joins TRBV30 and TRBJ1-4, with D hard to call. The CDR3 sequence is 10 residues long. Germline loops: CDR1 GTSNPN, CDR2 SVGIG (reference sequence). Trimming cost V 3 bases and J 7 bases, with 3 bases left between them.

This clonotype has ten or more counts. The V and J genes are TRBV6-1 and TRBJ2-7; 11 bases align to TRBD1. This CDR3 spans 16 amino acids. In germline, CDR1 is MNHNS, CDR2 SASEGT. Trimming took 5 bases from V and 7 from J; bases not matched to a gene: 13. The CDR3 DNA follows: TGTGCCAGCAGTCAGGTTCCGGACAGGGGGCGAAGGGAGCAGTACTTC. Protein: CASSQVPDRGRREQYF.

This clonotype was counted between two and nine times. V and J are TRBV20-1 and TRBJ1-5; no definite D call. Looked up from germline, CDR1 is DFQATT and CDR2 is SNEGSKA (reference sequence). The ends were cut back, 0 bases at V and 2 bases at J, with 11 bases in the middle. CDR3 size: 15 residues. CDR3 region: CSAREAAEGNQPQHF. CDR3 nucleotide sequence: TGCAGTGCTAGAGAGGCAGCCGAGGGCAATCAGCCCCAGCATTTT.

This clonotype has a count of ten or more. The chain recombines TRBV3-1 with TRBJ1-3, with D unresolved. This CDR3 region has 11 residues. V lost 6 bases to trimming and J lost 4 bases, with 4 bases between them. In germline, CDR1 is LGHDT, CDR2 YNNKEL (reference sequence). CDR3 sequence: CASRGGNTIYF. In DNA form, the CDR3 reads TGTGCCAGCAGGGGAGGAAACACCATATATTTT.

This clonotype was detected only a few times. This sequence joins TRBV11-2 and TRBJ1-6; 10 nucleotides align to TRBD1. Germline V gene lookup returns CDR1 SGHAT and CDR2 FQNNGV. J lost 6 bases, V lost 1 base, and 0 bases had no gene match. This CDR3 region has 15 residues. This CDR3 reads CASSLGDRGNSPLHF. The CDR3, as DNA: TGTGCCAGCAGCTTAGGGGACAGGGGTAATTCACCCCTCCACTTT. Combining the CDR3 with reference TRBV11-2 and TRBJ1-6 gives the whole variable domain EAGVAQSPRYKIIEKRQSVAFWCNPISGHATLYWYQQILGQGPKLLIQFQNNGVVDDSQLPKDRFSAERLKGVDSTLKIQPAKLEDSAVYLCASSLGDRGNSPLHFGNGTRLTVT.

This clonotype was counted ten times or more. This chain uses TRBV20-1 with TRBJ2-1, with 10 bases that match TRBD2. This CDR3 comprises 15 residues. V gave up 6 bases and J gave up 7 bases; unmatched junction bases: 12. The germline V gene has CDR1 DFQATT and CDR2 SNEGSKA (reference sequence). The CDR3 sequence is CSAHLLAGVPNEQFF. The CDR3 DNA follows: TGCAGTGCCCACCTTCTAGCGGGAGTCCCGAATGAGCAGTTCTTC.

This clonotype was seen at least ten times. J is TRBJ1-5 and V is TRBV5-1, with D maybe TRBD1 (5 bases). The CDR3 spans 15 residues. Germline V gives CDR1 SGHRS, CDR2 YFSETQ. Trimming took off 5 bases at V and 5 bases at J, with 17 bases between the two ends. DNA of the CDR3: TGCGCCAGCAGTAGGGACGGCTCTCGGGATCAGCCCCAGCATTTT. It translates to CASSRDGSRDQPQHF.

In its sample, this clonotype was seen many times. This chain joins TRBV5-5 and TRBJ1-1; no definite D call. This CDR3 contains 18 residues. Trimming cost V 0 bases and J 1 base, with 19 bases left between them. Germline assignment: CDR1 SGHKS and CDR2 YYEKEE (reference sequence). The CDR3 DNA reads as TGTGCCAGCAGCTTGGTGGACGTCGGGAATATGAGGAACACTGAAGCTTTCTTT. Translation: CASSLVDVGNMRNTEAFF.

This clonotype has just a few counts. The rearrangement uses TRBV29-1 and TRBJ2-3; D remains unclear. Germline V CDR1 and CDR2: SQVTM, ANQGSEA. This CDR3 comprises 12 residues. The germline V and J ends were trimmed by 6 bases and 3 bases, with 10 bases remaining between them. CDR3 residues: CSVLIRTDTQYF. The CDR3 region has the DNA TGCAGCGTCCTCATAAGGACAGATACGCAGTATTTT.

The V and J genes are TRBV14 and TRBJ1-1; tentative D call: TRBD1 (5 bases). CDR1 and CDR2 from the germline V gene are SGHDN and FVKESK. The V end lost 1 base, the J end lost 11 bases, and 17 bases lay between the germline ends. The CDR3 is made up of 14 amino acids. CDR3 DNA sequence: TGTGCCAGCAGCCAAGGGGTTCGAATCGGGGGGGCTTTCTTT. Translating gives CASSQGVRIGGAFF.

The chain has TRBV5-1 and TRBJ2-7; TRBD2 might be the D (6 bases). V was pared by 4 bases and J by 2 bases, with 16 bases between. Germline CDR1 is SGHRS and CDR2 is YFSETQ. CDR3 length: 15 amino acids. The CDR3 protein is CASSPSGRTTYEQYF. CDR3 sequence (DNA): TGCGCCAGCAGCCCCTCGGGCAGGACTACCTACGAGCAGTACTTC.

This chain connects TRBV4-2 to TRBJ2-1; D is unclear. The germline V and J ends were trimmed by 1 base and 3 bases, with 13 bases remaining between them. The germline gives CDR1 LGHNA, CDR2 YNFKEQ. The CDR3 is made up of 16 amino acids. The CDR3 loop is CASSQVHEKNYNEQFF. CDR3 DNA sequence: TGTGCCAGCAGCCAAGTTCACGAAAAAAACTACAATGAGCAGTTCTTC.

A few counts support this clonotype. The chain employs TRBV29-1 and TRBJ2-7, with D possibly being TRBD1 (5 bases). The CDR3 contains 12 residues. The germline V and J ends were trimmed by 7 bases and 5 bases, with 15 bases remaining between them. Germline V lookup: CDR1 SQVTM, CDR2 ANQGSEA. Here the CDR3 reads CSAQRGRNEQYF. CDR3 coding DNA: TGCAGCGCCCAAAGGGGCAGGAACGAGCAGTACTTC.

The J gene is TRBJ2-7, the V gene TRBV20-1; 7 positions agree with TRBD1. V shed 0 bases and J 1 base; nucleotides not matched to a gene: 6. The CDR3 loop spans 15 amino acids. Per the germline V gene, CDR1 is DFQATT and CDR2 is SNEGSKA (reference sequence). Here the CDR3 reads CSARDQTGLSYEQYF. In DNA, the CDR3 is TGCAGTGCTAGAGATCAGACAGGGCTTTCCTACGAGCAGTACTTC.

The V gene is TRBV20-1, the J gene TRBJ1-4; D is undetermined. This CDR3 is 14 amino acids long. The V gene's germline CDR1 is DFQATT and CDR2 SNEGSKA (reference sequence). The germline V and J ends were trimmed by 6 bases and 4 bases, with 15 bases remaining between them. As DNA, the CDR3 is TGCAGTGCCCCTGGGCGCACCCATAATGAAAAACTGTTTTTT. Protein sequence: CSAPGRTHNEKLFF.

The chain links TRBV5-1 to TRBJ2-7; 14 nucleotides line up with TRBD2. The junction had 6 bases not matched to a gene; V was cut back by 7 bases and J by 6 bases. The CDR3 has 14 residues. Germline V CDR1 and CDR2: SGHRS, YFSETQ. Here the CDR3 reads CASGLAGGPAEQYF. The CDR3 coding sequence is TGCGCCAGCGGACTAGCGGGAGGTCCTGCCGAGCAGTACTTC.

In the case of this clonotype: A read error may be the cause here, since a much bigger clone is one base away. The gene calls are TRBV12-3 or TRBV12-4 and TRBJ2-5; the D gene is possibly TRBD2 (5 bases). CDR3 length: 15 residues. Trimming cost V 3 bases and J 9 bases, with 20 bases left between them. CDR3 in amino acids: CASSFDGRMEEAQYF. The DNA of the CDR3 is TGTGCCAGCAGTTTTGATGGCCGCATGGAGGAGGCCCAGTACTTC.

V is TRBV29-1 and J is TRBJ2-1; 7 positions agree with TRBD2. Per the germline V gene, CDR1 is SQVTM and CDR2 is ANQGSEA. Losses at the gene ends were 3 bases for V and 6 bases for J; bases not matched to a gene: 11. This CDR3 region has 15 residues. In DNA form, the CDR3 reads TGCAGCGTTGATGGAGCTAGCGGACCCTCCAATGAGCAGTTCTTC. Its translation is CSVDGASGPSNEQFF.

The chain uses TRBV2 and TRBJ2-1, with 7 bases that match TRBD1. Trimming at V came to 8 bases and at J to 0 bases, leaving 7 bases not matched to a gene. CDR3 length: 15 amino acids. CDR1 SNHLY and CDR2 FYNNEI come from the germline V gene. The CDR3 nucleotides are TGTGCCAGCGTTCAGGGGGAGTCCTCCTACAATGAGCAGTTCTTC. As protein: CASVQGESSYNEQFF.